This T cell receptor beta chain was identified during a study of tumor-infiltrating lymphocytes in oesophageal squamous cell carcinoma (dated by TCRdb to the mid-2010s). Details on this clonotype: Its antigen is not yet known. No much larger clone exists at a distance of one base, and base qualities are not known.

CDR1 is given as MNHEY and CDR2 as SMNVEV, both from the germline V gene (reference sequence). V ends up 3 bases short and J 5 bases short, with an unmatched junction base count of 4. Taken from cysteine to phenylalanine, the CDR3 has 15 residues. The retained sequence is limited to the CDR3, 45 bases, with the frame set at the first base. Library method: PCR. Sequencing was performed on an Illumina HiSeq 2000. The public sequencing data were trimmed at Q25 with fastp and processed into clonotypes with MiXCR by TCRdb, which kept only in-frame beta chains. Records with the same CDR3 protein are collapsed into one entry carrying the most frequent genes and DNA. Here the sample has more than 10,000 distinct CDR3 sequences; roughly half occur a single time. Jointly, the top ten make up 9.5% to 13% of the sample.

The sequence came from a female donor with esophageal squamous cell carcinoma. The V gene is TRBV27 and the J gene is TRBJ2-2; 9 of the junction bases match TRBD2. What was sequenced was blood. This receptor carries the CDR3 CASSLALAGTGELFF. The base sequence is TGTGCCAGCAGTTTGGCGCTAGCGGGGACCGGGGAGCTGTTTTTT.